The rows below give T cell receptor beta chains drawn from one sample of a study of a mutant IDH1 vaccine in newly diagnosed glioma. Using immunoSEQ multiplex PCR, the repertoire was profiled, and TCRdb retains in-frame clones only, with some absent. The sample holds around 37,000 clones, approximately 78% seen once. The source material was PBMCs, sampled from a glioma patient treated with radiotherapy, temozolomide or both. These receptors were collected from a man aged 35 to 55 with glioma. Some clones in this sample may be carry-over from other donors' samples. The CDR3 runs from the conserved cysteine through the conserved F or W. D genes are given only for firm matches. Only some rows state a clone size, as once, few, many or a class for expanded clones.

TRBD2,TRBJ2-5,15,TRBV5-1,few,CASSPSGGAGETQYF,TGCGCCAGCAGCCCCTCCGGGGGGGCGGGAGAGACCCAGTACTTC
NA,TRBJ1-1,16,TRBV6-5,few,CASSYRDGGINTEAFF,TGTGCCAGCAGTTACCGCGACGGGGGAATAAACACTGAAGCTTTCTTT
NA,TRBJ2-3,18,TRBV21-1,NA,CASSKVMPDRVVTDTQYF,TGTGCCAGCAGCAAAGTTATGCCGGACAGGGTAGTCACAGATACGCAGTATTTT
NA,TRBJ2-1,17,TRBV4-1,NA,CASSQETVPSSYNEQFF,TGCGCCAGCAGCCAAGAAACAGTACCGAGCTCCTACAATGAGCAGTTCTTC
NA,TRBJ2-1,15,TRBV27,NA,CASSLEVLGGNEQFF,TGTGCCAGCAGTTTAGAGGTTTTAGGGGGGAATGAGCAGTTCTTC
TRBD1,TRBJ2-7,14,TRBV6-4,NA,CASSPGQGINEQYF,TGTGCCAGCAGTCCGGGACAGGGGATCAACGAGCAGTACTTC
NA,TRBJ1-4,14,TRBV6-1,NA,CASSARDLSLKLFF,TGTGCCAGCAGTGCCCGGGACCTCAGTCTCAAACTGTTTTTT
TRBD2,TRBJ2-1,15,TRBV18,NA,CASSHGTSDVDEQFF,TGTGCCAGCTCACACGGGACTAGCGACGTCGATGAGCAGTTCTTC
TRBD1,TRBJ2-1,14,TRBV5-4,NA,CASSLRQGSDEQFF,TGTGCCAGCAGCTTGCGACAGGGTAGCGATGAGCAGTTCTTC
NA,TRBJ1-5,13,TRBV2,NA,CASSEVEGQPQHF,TGTGCCAGCAGTGAAGTTGAGGGGCAGCCCCAGCATTTT
NA,TRBJ1-4,15,TRBV4-1,NA,CASGRVIATNEKLFF,TGCGCCAGCGGGAGGGTAATTGCAACTAATGAAAAACTGTTTTTT
NA,TRBJ2-3,15,TRBV6-5,NA,CASSITSHGGVAQYF,TGTGCCAGCTCGATTACCAGTCATGGGGGTGTGGCGCAGTATTTT
NA,TRBJ2-2,15,TRBV7-6,NA,CASSLGRRNTGELFF,TGTGCCAGCAGCTTGGGCCGTCGAAACACCGGGGAGCTGTTTTTT
NA,TRBJ1-1,13,TRBV2,NA,CARKRTANTEAFF,TGTGCCAGGAAGAGGACAGCGAACACTGAAGCTTTCTTT
NA,TRBJ2-4,17,TRBV19,NA,CATSSSGPGSGKNIQYF,TGTGCCACCTCAAGCTCAGGGCCGGGAAGTGGCAAAAACATTCAGTACTTC
TRBD1,TRBJ1-2,14,TRBV4-3,NA,CASSRVQGGDGYTF,TGCGCCAGCAGCCGGGTACAGGGGGGGGATGGCTACACCTTC
NA,TRBJ2-1,16,TRBV5-6,NA,CASSRDSGYLYNEQFF,TGTGCCAGCAGCCGAGATTCGGGATATCTATACAATGAGCAGTTCTTC
TRBD2,TRBJ2-3,17,TRBV7-2,NA,CASSSRLAVISTDTQYF,TGTGCCAGCAGCTCGCGTCTAGCGGTTATTAGCACAGATACGCAGTATTTT
NA,TRBJ1-1,12,TRBV30,NA,CAWEHRGTEAFF,TGTGCCTGGGAACATAGGGGGACTGAAGCTTTCTTT
TRBD1,TRBJ2-7,14,TRBV6-6,NA,CASRDIGTGYEQYF,TGTGCCAGCAGGGATATAGGGACAGGCTACGAGCAGTACTTC
NA,TRBJ1-5,15,TRBV4-1,NA,CASSQEGGINQPQHF,TGCGCCAGCAGCCAAGAGGGAGGCATTAATCAGCCCCAGCATTTT
NA,TRBJ1-6,19,TRBV13,NA,CASSIPPFGQNIDNSPLHF,TGTGCCAGCAGCATACCACCCTTCGGACAGAACATTGATAATTCACCCCTCCACTTT
TRBD1,TRBJ1-2,14,TRBV7-8,NA,CASSLVEGAGGYTF,TGTGCCAGCAGCTTAGTAGAGGGGGCGGGTGGCTACACCTTC
NA,TRBJ1-5,12,TRBV6-5,NA,CASRTDHQPQHF,TGTGCCAGCAGGACAGACCATCAGCCCCAGCATTTT
NA,TRBJ2-6,15,TRBV5-4,NA,CASSGGLPGANVLTF,TGTGCCAGCAGCGGGGGGCTCCCGGGGGCCAACGTCCTGACTTTC
NA,TRBJ2-5,16,TRBV21-1,NA,CASSEPRTGVQETQYF,TGTGCCAGCAGCGAGCCCCGGACAGGGGTACAAGAGACCCAGTACTTC
TRBD1,TRBJ1-1,15,TRBV7-2,NA,CASSSSRGTGREAFF,TGTGCCAGCAGCTCTAGTAGAGGGACAGGGCGAGAAGCTTTCTTT
NA,TRBJ1-5,13,TRBV25-1,few,CASSPTGRTTQHF,TGTGCCAGCAGCCCTACCGGGCGGACAACCCAGCATTTT
NA,TRBJ1-3,14,TRBV29-1,few,CSVESGMGGDTIYF,TGCAGCGTTGAATCGGGCATGGGAGGAGACACCATATATTTT
NA,TRBJ1-2,15,TRBV5-1,NA,CASSFGGLANYGYTF,TGCGCCAGCAGCTTCGGGGGGCTTGCTAACTATGGCTACACCTTC
NA,TRBJ2-1,15,TRBV18,NA,CASSPAGGLYNEQFF,TGTGCCAGCTCACCAGCCGGGGGCCTGTACAATGAGCAGTTCTTC
TRBD1,TRBJ1-5,16,TRBV2,NA,CASSEGGQGLVSPQHF,TGTGCCAGCAGTGAAGGAGGACAGGGGTTGGTTTCGCCCCAGCATTTT
TRBD2,TRBJ2-7,16,TRBV7-8,NA,CASSPLAGVSSYEQYF,TGTGCCAGCAGCCCTCTAGCGGGGGTGAGCTCCTACGAGCAGTACTTC
NA,TRBJ2-7,15,TRBV7-9,NA,CASSTFRRGTYEQYF,TGTGCCAGCAGCACCTTTCGTCGGGGAACCTACGAGCAGTACTTC